Below are 26 T cell receptor beta chains sequenced from a single sample in a study of cytomegalovirus exposure and HLA in healthy donors (dated by TCRdb to 2015 to 2018). Library preparation employed the immunoSEQ multiplex PCR assay. For the multiplex PCR, a mixture combining 60 forward primers for TCR Vbeta segments and 13 reverse primers for TCR Jbeta segments was used. TCRdb stores this immuneACCESS table with in-frame sequences only. Part of the clones is absent; in the studies checked, under half of the shortfall reflects unresolved V genes, and no reason is known for the rest. This sample lists hundreds of thousands of clones; approximately 80% were detected once. Clones ranked in the top ten supply 2.5% to 3% of the sample. Sequenced sample: PBMCs. Receptors were obtained from a man between 25 and 39 years old in good health and CMV-seronegative.

This chain uses TRBV15 with TRBJ1-5; TRBD1 matches at 7 bases. CDR3 size: 16 residues. Germline loops: CDR1 LNHNV, CDR2 YYDKDF (reference sequence). The V gene end was trimmed by 0 bases and the J gene end by 5 bases; junction bases not matched to a gene: 7. CDR3 residues: CATSRELGGSHQPQHF. Written as DNA, the CDR3 is TGTGCCACCAGCAGAGAACTAGGGGGCTCTCATCAGCCCCAGCATTTT. Drawing the rest from reference TRBV15 and TRBJ1-5, the complete variable domain is DAMVIQNPRYQVTQFGKPVTLSCSQTLNHNVMYWYQQKSSQAPKLLFHYYDKDFNNEADTPDNFQSRRPNTSFCFLDIRSPGLGDTAMYLCATSRELGGSHQPQHFGDGTRLSIL.

The gene calls are TRBV9 and TRBJ2-1, with 8 bases identical to TRBD1. Germline-derived CDR1 and CDR2 are SGDLS and YYNGEE. CDR3 size: 15 residues. V lost 1 base and J lost 8; bases outside the gene matches: 8. Here the CDR3 reads CASSVTAGGMDEQFF. The CDR3 DNA reads TGTGCCAGCAGCGTAACAGCAGGGGGCATGGATGAGCAGTTCTTC. Based on the CDR3 plus reference TRBV9 and TRBJ2-1, the full variable domain is DSGVTQTPKHLITATGQRVTLRCSPRSGDLSVYWYQQSLDQGLQFLIQYYNGEERAKGNILERFSAQQFPDLHSELNLSSLELGDSALYFCASSVTAGGMDEQFFGPGTRLTVL.

The chain recombines TRBV5-4 with TRBJ2-3, with D possibly matching TRBD2 (6 bases). This CDR3 comprises 17 residues. V lost 4 bases, J lost 4 bases, and 22 bases lay in between. Germline V lookup: CDR1 SGHNT, CDR2 YYREEE (reference sequence). For the CDR3, the DNA is TGTGCCAGCAGCCTTCTAACGGGGACTCCCGGAGCAGATACGCAGTATTTT. Encoded protein: CASSLLTGTPGADTQYF.

This sequence joins TRBV4-1 and TRBJ1-5, with 7 bases that match TRBD1. The CDR3 runs 16 residues. Per germline, CDR1 MGHRA and CDR2 YSYEKL. V shed 5 bases and J 1 base; nucleotides not matched to a gene: 8. CDR3 bases: TGCGCCAGCAGCGCTATAGGGACAGCAAGCAATCAGCCCCAGCATTTT. The encoded protein is CASSAIGTASNQPQHF.

The J gene is TRBJ2-7, the V gene TRBV6-6, with D possibly matching TRBD2 (5 bases). The CDR3 sequence is 13 residues long. Trimming took off 7 bases at V and 3 bases at J, with 13 bases between the two ends. Germline V gives CDR1 MNHNY, CDR2 SVGAGI (reference sequence). The CDR3 DNA sequence: TGTGCCAGCAAGGGAGCGTCGCTCTACGAGCAGTACTTC. It is translated as CASKGASLYEQYF.

The genes are TRBV28 and TRBJ2-7; D not resolved. CDR1 and CDR2 from the germline V gene are MDHEN and SYDVKM. V shed 5 bases and J shed 6 bases, with 17 bases lying between them. This CDR3 has 14 amino acids. CDR3 residues: CASSAAWRRSEQYF. The CDR3 nucleotides are TGTGCCAGCAGTGCGGCATGGCGGCGCAGCGAGCAGTACTTC. Together with reference TRBV28 and TRBJ2-7, the CDR3 gives the full variable domain: DVKVTQSSRYLVKRTGEKVFLECVQDMDHENMFWYRQDPGLGLRLIYFSYDVKMKEKGDIPEGYSVSREKKERFSLILESASTNQTSMYLCASSAAWRRSEQYFGPGTRLTVT.

The genes are TRBV29-1 and TRBJ2-5; 15 bases agree with TRBD2. Germline-derived CDR1 and CDR2 are SQVTM and ANQGSEA. The CDR3 extends over 16 amino acids. V gave up 8 bases and J gave up 3 bases; unmatched junction bases: 10. CDR3 residues: CSISGTSGGPEETQYF. CDR3 DNA: TGCAGCATTTCCGGGACTAGCGGGGGGCCGGAAGAGACCCAGTACTTC.

The V call is TRBV5-4, the J call TRBJ1-1; weak D call: TRBD1 (6 bases). The CDR3 covers 17 residues. Trimming left V 0 bases short and J 1 base short, with 16 bases between. Germline V gene sequence: CDR1 SGHNT, CDR2 YYREEE (reference sequence). The CDR3 here is CASSLGQGRGGNTEAFF. The CDR3 coding sequence is TGTGCCAGCAGCTTGGGTCAGGGGAGGGGCGGGAACACTGAAGCTTTCTTT.

The J gene is TRBJ1-2, the V gene TRBV28, with 7 nucleotides matching TRBD1. V was pared by 6 bases and J by 5 bases, with 6 bases of the junction left unmatched. CDR1 and CDR2 (germline): MDHEN, SYDVKM. The CDR3 is 13 amino acids. CDR3 in DNA: TGTGCCAGCAGGCCGGGACAGAGTTATGGCTACACCTTC. This translates into CASRPGQSYGYTF.

V is TRBV4-1 and J is TRBJ2-2; 8 nucleotides align to TRBD2. Germline values: CDR1 MGHRA, CDR2 YSYEKL. CDR3 length: 14 residues. Losses at the gene ends were 5 bases for V and 5 bases for J; bases not matched to a gene: 4. The CDR3 sequence is CASSSGGLTGELFF. DNA for the CDR3: TGCGCCAGCAGCTCGGGGGGGCTTACCGGGGAGCTGTTTTTT.

V gene TRBV18 combines with J gene TRBJ1-1; D gene uncertain. The V end was cut by 6 bases, the J end by 1 base, with 12 bases between. CDR1 and CDR2 from the germline V gene are KGHSH and LQKENI. This CDR3 comprises 14 residues. For the CDR3, the DNA is TGTGCCAGCTCGTGGGAGAGGGAGAACACTGAAGCTTTCTTT. It encodes CASSWERENTEAFF.

V gene TRBV5-1 combines with J gene TRBJ2-7, with 9 positions matching TRBD2. Germline V lookup: CDR1 SGHRS, CDR2 YFSETQ. CDR3 length equals 15 residues. The V gene end was trimmed by 5 bases and the J gene end by 4 bases; junction bases not matched to a gene: 10. The CDR3 nucleotides are TGCGCCAGCAGTCCGGGCGTTAGCGGGGGTTACGAGCAGTACTTC. Protein product: CASSPGVSGGYEQYF.

The rearrangement uses TRBV5-1 and TRBJ1-5, with TRBD1 identical over 12 bases. The V and J ends lost 4 bases and 1 base, in that order; junction bases with no gene match: 3. This CDR3 has 16 amino acids. In germline, CDR1 is SGHRS, CDR2 YFSETQ. CDR3 residues: CASSPGQGASNQPQHF. CDR3 sequence (DNA): TGCGCCAGCAGCCCGGGACAGGGGGCAAGCAATCAGCCCCAGCATTTT.

Only one count was recorded for this clone. This chain joins TRBV5-8 and TRBJ1-1; D gene unclear. The CDR3 extends over 14 amino acids. Trimming shortened V by 7 bases and J by 4 bases, and 17 bases separated the two germline ends. Germline V gene sequence: CDR1 SGHTS, CDR2 YDEGEE. The CDR3 sequence: CASASSRRSTEAFF. The DNA for the CDR3 is TGTGCCAGCGCAAGTTCGCGGCGCTCCACTGAAGCTTTCTTT.

The genes are TRBV19 and TRBJ2-7, with TRBD1 identical over 7 bases. V dropped 5 bases and J dropped 6; count of bases not matched to a gene: 13. CDR1 is LNHDA and CDR2 is SQIVND in the germline V gene (reference sequence). CDR3 size: 15 residues. CDR3 sequence (DNA): TGTGCCAGTAGTGTGGCCGGGACAGTTCTTGCCGAGCAGTACTTC. As protein: CASSVAGTVLAEQYF.

This chain joins TRBV28 and TRBJ1-5; weak D call: TRBD1 (5 bases). The CDR3 is 13 amino acids. Germline V lookup: CDR1 MDHEN, CDR2 SYDVKM. V lost 3 bases and J lost 6, with 9 bases in between. In DNA, the CDR3 is TGTGCCAGCAGTTTTCGGGGGTTTCAGCCCCAGCATTTT. Protein sequence: CASSFRGFQPQHF.

This clone was counted a single time. The gene calls are TRBV19 and TRBJ2-5; TRBD1 is a possible D gene (5 bases). The J call may be faulty, since TRBJ2-7 better matches the DNA end. Germline CDR1 LNHDA, CDR2 SQIVND (reference sequence). This CDR3 comprises 12 residues. The chain's CDR3 is CASVDNSYEQYF. CDR3 bases: TGTGCCAGTGTGGACAATTCCTACGAGCAGTACTTC.

V and J are TRBV11-2 and TRBJ1-2; D is undetermined. The CDR3 runs 14 residues. Trimming took 6 bases from V and 0 from J, leaving 11 bases between them. Germline V CDR1 and CDR2: SGHAT, FQNNGV. The CDR3 reads CASRSTNSNYGYTF. The CDR3 DNA reads as TGTGCCAGCAGGTCGACAAATTCTAACTATGGCTACACCTTC.

Comments on this clone: The junction departs from germline at one end; a sequencing error may be responsible. The rearrangement uses TRBV27 and TRBJ2-7; TRBD1 aligns across 11 bases. CDR3 length: 14 amino acids. CDR1 MNHEY and CDR2 SMNVEV come from the germline V gene (reference sequence). CDR3 in amino acids: CASRRGQGAYGQYF. CDR3 bases: TGTGCCAGCAGACGTGGACAGGGGGCTTACGGGCAGTACTTC.

This rearrangement joins TRBV4-1 to TRBJ2-3; D is unclear. The V end lost 3 bases, the J end lost 4 bases, and 11 bases lay between the germline ends. CDR1 is MGHRA and CDR2 is YSYEKL in the germline V gene. The CDR3 has 14 residues. The CDR3 DNA is TGCGCCAGCAGCCAGGCCTCTCTAGCAGATACGCAGTATTTT. Translating gives CASSQASLADTQYF.

This clone was observed a handful of times. V and J are TRBV2 and TRBJ1-2, with D perhaps matching TRBD1 (5 bases). The germline V gene encodes CDR1 SNHLY and CDR2 FYNNEI. This CDR3 has 12 amino acids. The ends were cut back, 7 bases at V and 7 bases at J, with 13 bases in the middle. In DNA, the CDR3 is TGTGCCAGCACGGGGGGAGTCTCTGGCTACACCTTC. Protein: CASTGGVSGYTF. Full variable domain (rest looked up from reference TRBV2 and TRBJ1-2): EPEVTQTPSHQVTQMGQEVILRCVPISNHLYFYWYRQILGQKVEFLVSFYNNEISEKSEIFDDQFSVERPDGSNFTLKIRSTKLEDSAMYFCASTGGVSGYTFGSGTRLTVV.

The chain joins TRBV4-3 to TRBJ1-1; 7 bases agree with TRBD1. V shed 1 base and J 12 bases; nucleotides not matched to a gene: 5. The CDR3 runs to 12 residues. From germline, CDR1 is LGHNA and CDR2 YSLEER. CDR3 sequence reads: CASSQGRGTSFF. The CDR3 nucleotides read TGCGCCAGCAGCCAAGGCAGGGGGACGTCTTTCTTT.

The chain couples TRBV7-9 to TRBJ1-2; weak D call: TRBD1 (5 bases). In germline, CDR1 is SEHNR, CDR2 FQNEAQ (reference sequence). The CDR3 runs to 12 residues. V shed 2 bases and J shed 8 bases, with 9 bases lying between them. CDR3 in amino acids: CASSLLDNGYTF. DNA for the CDR3: TGTGCCAGCAGCTTATTGGACAACGGCTACACCTTC.

This clone was picked up a small number of times. This CDR3 is CAVRQGARSNEKLFF. Written as DNA, the CDR3 is TGTGCCGTACGACAGGGGGCGCGGTCCAATGAAAAACTGTTTTTT. The chain employs TRBV10-3 and TRBJ1-4, with 10 bases that match TRBD1. Germline-derived CDR1 and CDR2 are ENHRY and SYGVKD. This CDR3 spans 15 amino acids. The J segment lost 5 bases and the V segment lost 11 bases, leaving 11 bases of the junction unmatched.

The rearrangement joins TRBV6-5 to TRBJ2-3; the D gene is possibly TRBD2 (5 bases). The length of the CDR3 is 15 residues. CDR1 is MNHEY, CDR2 SVGAGI, per germline. V was pared by 1 base and J by 8 bases, with 16 bases between. CDR3 in amino acids: CASSYYADVGGTQYF. DNA for the CDR3: TGTGCCAGCAGTTACTATGCCGATGTCGGAGGTACGCAGTATTTT.

This chain connects TRBV19 to TRBJ2-5, with 10 nucleotides matching TRBD2. The CDR3 loop spans 15 amino acids. V trimming: 6 bases; J trimming: 5 bases; junction bases outside the gene matches: 9. The germline CDR1 and CDR2 sequences are LNHDA and SQIVND (reference sequence). The CDR3 here is CASRKAGGLKETQYF. For the CDR3, the DNA is TGTGCCAGTAGAAAAGCGGGGGGGCTGAAGGAGACCCAGTACTTC.